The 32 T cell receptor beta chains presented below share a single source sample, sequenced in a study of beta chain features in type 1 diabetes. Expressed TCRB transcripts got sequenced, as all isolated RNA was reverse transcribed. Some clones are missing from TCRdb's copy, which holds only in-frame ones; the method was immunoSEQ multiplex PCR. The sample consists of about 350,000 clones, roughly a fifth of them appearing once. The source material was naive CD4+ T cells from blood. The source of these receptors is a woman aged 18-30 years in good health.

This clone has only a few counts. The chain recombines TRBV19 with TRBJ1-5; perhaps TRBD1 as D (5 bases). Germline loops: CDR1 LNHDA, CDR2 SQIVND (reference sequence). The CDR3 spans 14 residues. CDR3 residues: CGIRERSSNQPQHF. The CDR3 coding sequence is TGTGGAATCAGGGAAAGGAGTAGCAATCAGCCCCAGCATTTT.

The chain's CDR3 is CASSPLEDEQYF. CDR3 coding DNA: TGTGCCAGCAGCCCTCTGGAGGACGAGCAGTACTTC. This chain uses TRBV14 with TRBJ2-7; D is perhaps TRBD2 (5 bases). This CDR3 has 12 amino acids. The V and J ends lost 4 bases and 5 bases respectively, with 9 bases between them. Germline V CDR1 and CDR2: SGHDN, FVKESK.

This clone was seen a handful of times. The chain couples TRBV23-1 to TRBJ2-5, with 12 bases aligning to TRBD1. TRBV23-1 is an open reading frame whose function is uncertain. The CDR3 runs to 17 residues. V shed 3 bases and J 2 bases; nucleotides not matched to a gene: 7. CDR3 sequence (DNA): TGCGCCAGCAGTCATCGCCGGGACAGGGGGCAGCAAGAGACCCAGTACTTC. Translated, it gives CASSHRRDRGQQETQYF.

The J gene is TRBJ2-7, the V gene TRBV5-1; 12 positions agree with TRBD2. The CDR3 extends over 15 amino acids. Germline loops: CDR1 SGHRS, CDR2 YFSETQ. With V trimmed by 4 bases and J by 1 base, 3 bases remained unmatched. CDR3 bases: TGCGCCAGCAGCGGGGGGACTAGCGGGTCCTACGAGCAGTACTTC. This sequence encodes CASSGGTSGSYEQYF.

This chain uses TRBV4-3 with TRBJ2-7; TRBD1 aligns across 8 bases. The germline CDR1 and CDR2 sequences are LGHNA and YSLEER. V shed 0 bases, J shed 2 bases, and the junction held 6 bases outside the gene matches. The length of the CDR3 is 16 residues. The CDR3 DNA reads TGCGCCAGCAGCCAAGATTCAGACAGGGGAGCCTACGAGCAGTACTTC. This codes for CASSQDSDRGAYEQYF.

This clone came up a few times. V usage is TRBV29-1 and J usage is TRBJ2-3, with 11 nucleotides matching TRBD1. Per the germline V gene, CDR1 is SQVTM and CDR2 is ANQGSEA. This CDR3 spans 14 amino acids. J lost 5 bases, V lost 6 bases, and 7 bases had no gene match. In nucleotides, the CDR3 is TGCAGCGTACAGGACAGGGGGCAGAGAGATACGCAGTATTTT. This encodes CSVQDRGQRDTQYF.

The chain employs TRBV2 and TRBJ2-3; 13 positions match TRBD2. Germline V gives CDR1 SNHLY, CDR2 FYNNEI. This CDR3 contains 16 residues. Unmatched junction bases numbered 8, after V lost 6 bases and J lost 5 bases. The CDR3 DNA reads TGTGCCAGCAGCCCCACTAGCGGGAGGGCCCAAGATACGCAGTATTTT. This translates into CASSPTSGRAQDTQYF.

DNA for the CDR3: TGTGCCACCAGCAGGACCGGGGTCAGCACTGAAGCTTTCTTT. It is translated as CATSRTGVSTEAFF. The chain couples TRBV15 to TRBJ1-1; D is unclear. Germline V gives CDR1 LNHNV, CDR2 YYDKDF (reference sequence). The CDR3 loop spans 14 amino acids. Trimming stripped 3 bases from V and 4 bases from J, with 12 bases between.

The CDR3 region is CASPSPPIYNEQFF. The CDR3 DNA follows: TGTGCCAGCCCATCCCCCCCTATTTACAATGAGCAGTTCTTC. The V gene is TRBV9, the J gene TRBJ2-1; no clear D. Germline CDR1 and CDR2: SGDLS and YYNGEE. The CDR3 contains 14 residues. Trimming took 7 bases from V and 4 from J, leaving 15 bases between them.

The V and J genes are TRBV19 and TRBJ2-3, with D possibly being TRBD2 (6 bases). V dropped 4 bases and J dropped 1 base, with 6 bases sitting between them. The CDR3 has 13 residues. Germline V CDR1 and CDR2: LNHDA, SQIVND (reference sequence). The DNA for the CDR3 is TGTGCCAGTAGTACGGGGGGCACAGATACGCAGTATTTT. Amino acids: CASSTGGTDTQYF.

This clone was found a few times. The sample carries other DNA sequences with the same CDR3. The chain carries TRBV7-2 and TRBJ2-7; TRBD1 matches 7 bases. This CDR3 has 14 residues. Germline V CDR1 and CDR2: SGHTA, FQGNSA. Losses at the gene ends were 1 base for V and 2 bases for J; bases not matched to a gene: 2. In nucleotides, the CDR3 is TGTGCCAGCAGCTTAGTTGGGACAGCCTACGAGCAGTACTTC. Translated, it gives CASSLVGTAYEQYF.

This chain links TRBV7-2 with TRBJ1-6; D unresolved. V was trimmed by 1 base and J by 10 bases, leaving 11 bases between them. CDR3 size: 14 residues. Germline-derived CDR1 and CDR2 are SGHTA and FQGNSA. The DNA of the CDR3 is TGTGCCAGCAGCTTAGGACTGGGTGCATCACCCCTCCACTTT. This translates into CASSLGLGASPLHF.

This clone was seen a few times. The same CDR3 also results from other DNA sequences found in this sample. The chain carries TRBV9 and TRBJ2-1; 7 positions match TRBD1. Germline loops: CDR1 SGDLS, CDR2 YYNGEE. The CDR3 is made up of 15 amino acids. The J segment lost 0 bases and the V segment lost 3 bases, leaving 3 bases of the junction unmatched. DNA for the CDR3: TGTGCCAGCAGCGCACAGGGGAGCTCCTACAATGAGCAGTTCTTC. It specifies CASSAQGSSYNEQFF.

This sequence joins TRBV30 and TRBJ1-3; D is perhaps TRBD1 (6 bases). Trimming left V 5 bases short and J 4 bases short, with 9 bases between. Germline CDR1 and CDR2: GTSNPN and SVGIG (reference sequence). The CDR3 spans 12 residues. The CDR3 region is CAWGTTGNTIYF. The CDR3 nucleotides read TGTGCCTGGGGGACAACCGGAAACACCATATATTTT. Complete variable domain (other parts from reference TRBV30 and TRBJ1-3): SQTIHQWPATLVQPVGSPLSLECTVEGTSNPNLYWYRQAAGRGLQLLFYSVGIGQISSEVPQNLSASRPQDRQFILSSKKLLLSDSGFYLCAWGTTGNTIYFGEGSWLTVV.

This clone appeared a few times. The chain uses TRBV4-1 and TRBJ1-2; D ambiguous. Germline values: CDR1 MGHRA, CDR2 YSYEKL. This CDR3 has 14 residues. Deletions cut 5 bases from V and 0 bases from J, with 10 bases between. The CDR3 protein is CASSSTRTNYGYTF. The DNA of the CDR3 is TGCGCCAGCAGCTCAACCAGGACTAACTATGGCTACACCTTC.

This CDR3 is CAISEYTGDSTEAFF. CDR3 sequence (DNA): TGTGCCATCAGTGAGTACACAGGGGACAGCACTGAAGCTTTCTTT. The gene calls are TRBV10-3 and TRBJ1-1; 7 bases are shared with TRBD1. This CDR3 has 15 residues. With 1 base clipped from V and 4 bases from J, the junction kept 6 bases outside the gene matches. Germline CDR1 ENHRY, CDR2 SYGVKD.

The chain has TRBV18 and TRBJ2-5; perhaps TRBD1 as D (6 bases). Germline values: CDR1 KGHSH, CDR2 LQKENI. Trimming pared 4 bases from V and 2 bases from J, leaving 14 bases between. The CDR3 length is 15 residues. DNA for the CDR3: TGTGCCAGCTCACGACAATCGGACAGTCAAGAGACCCAGTACTTC. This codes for CASSRQSDSQETQYF. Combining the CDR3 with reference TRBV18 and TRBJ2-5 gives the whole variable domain NAGVMQNPRHLVRRRGQEARLRCSPMKGHSHVYWYRQLPEEGLKFMVYLQKENIIDESGMPKERFSAEFPKEGPSILRIQQVVRGDSAAYFCASSRQSDSQETQYFGPGTRLLVL.

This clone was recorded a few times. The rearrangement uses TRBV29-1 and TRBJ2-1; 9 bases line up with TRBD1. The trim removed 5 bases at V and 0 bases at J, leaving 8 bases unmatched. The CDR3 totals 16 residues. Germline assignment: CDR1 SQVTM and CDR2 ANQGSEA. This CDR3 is CSVSPGQGSSYNEQFF. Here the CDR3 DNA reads TGCAGCGTTTCCCCCGGACAGGGGAGCTCCTACAATGAGCAGTTCTTC.

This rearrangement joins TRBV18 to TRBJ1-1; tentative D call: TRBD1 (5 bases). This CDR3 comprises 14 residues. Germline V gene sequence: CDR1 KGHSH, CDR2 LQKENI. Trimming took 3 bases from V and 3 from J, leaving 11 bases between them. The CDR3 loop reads CASSPDRIDTEAFF. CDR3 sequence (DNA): TGTGCCAGCTCACCCGACAGAATCGACACTGAAGCTTTCTTT. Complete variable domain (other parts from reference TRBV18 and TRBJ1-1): NAGVMQNPRHLVRRRGQEARLRCSPMKGHSHVYWYRQLPEEGLKFMVYLQKENIIDESGMPKERFSAEFPKEGPSILRIQQVVRGDSAAYFCASSPDRIDTEAFFGQGTRLTVV.

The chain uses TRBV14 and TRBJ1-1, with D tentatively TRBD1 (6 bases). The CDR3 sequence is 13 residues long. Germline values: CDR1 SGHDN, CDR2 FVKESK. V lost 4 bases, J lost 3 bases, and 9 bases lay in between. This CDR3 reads CASSRNRDTEAFF. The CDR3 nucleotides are TGTGCCAGCAGCCGCAACAGGGACACTGAAGCTTTCTTT.

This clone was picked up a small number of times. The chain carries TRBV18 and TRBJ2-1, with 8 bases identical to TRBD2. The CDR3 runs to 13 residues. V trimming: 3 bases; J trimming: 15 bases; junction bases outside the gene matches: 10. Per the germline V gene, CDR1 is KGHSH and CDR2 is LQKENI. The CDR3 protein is CASSPPVGLALFF. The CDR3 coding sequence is TGTGCCAGCTCACCTCCCGTAGGACTAGCTCTGTTCTTC.

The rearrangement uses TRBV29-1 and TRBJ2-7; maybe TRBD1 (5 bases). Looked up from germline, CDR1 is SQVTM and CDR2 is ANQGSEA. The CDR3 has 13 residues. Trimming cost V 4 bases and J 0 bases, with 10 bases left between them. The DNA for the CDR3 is TGCAGCGTTGCCGACAGTTTCTCCTACGAGCAGTACTTC. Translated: CSVADSFSYEQYF.

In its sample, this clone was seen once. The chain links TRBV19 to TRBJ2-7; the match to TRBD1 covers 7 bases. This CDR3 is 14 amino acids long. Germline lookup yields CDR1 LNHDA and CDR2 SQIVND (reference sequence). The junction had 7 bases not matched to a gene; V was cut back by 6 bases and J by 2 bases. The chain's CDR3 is CASSNRDRTYEQYF. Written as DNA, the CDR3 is TGTGCCAGTAGCAACCGGGACAGAACCTACGAGCAGTACTTC.

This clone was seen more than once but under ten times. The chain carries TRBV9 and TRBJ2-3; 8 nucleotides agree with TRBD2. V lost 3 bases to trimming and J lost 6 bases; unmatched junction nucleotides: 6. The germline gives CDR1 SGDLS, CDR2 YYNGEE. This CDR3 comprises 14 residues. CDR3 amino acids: CASSDTAGEDTQYF. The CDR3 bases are TGTGCCAGCAGCGATACAGCGGGAGAGGATACGCAGTATTTT.

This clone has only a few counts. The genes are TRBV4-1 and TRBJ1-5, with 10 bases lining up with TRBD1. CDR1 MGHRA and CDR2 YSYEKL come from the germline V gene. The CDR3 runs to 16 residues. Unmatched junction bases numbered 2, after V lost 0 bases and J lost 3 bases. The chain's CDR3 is CASSQETGGYNQPQHF. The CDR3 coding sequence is TGCGCCAGCAGCCAAGAGACAGGGGGCTACAATCAGCCCCAGCATTTT.

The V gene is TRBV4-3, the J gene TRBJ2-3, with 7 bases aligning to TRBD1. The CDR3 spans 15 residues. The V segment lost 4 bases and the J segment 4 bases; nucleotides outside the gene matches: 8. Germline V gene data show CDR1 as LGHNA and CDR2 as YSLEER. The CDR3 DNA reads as TGCGCCAGCAGCCTACAACAGGGGAACGCAGATACGCAGTATTTT. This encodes CASSLQQGNADTQYF.

Here the CDR3 reads CSVKQNEQYF. The DNA of the CDR3 is TGCAGCGTGAAACAGAACGAGCAGTACTTC. J is TRBJ2-7 and V is TRBV29-1, with D hard to call. The CDR3 runs 10 residues. Trimming cost V 6 bases and J 5 bases, with 8 bases left between them. The germline gives CDR1 SQVTM, CDR2 ANQGSEA.

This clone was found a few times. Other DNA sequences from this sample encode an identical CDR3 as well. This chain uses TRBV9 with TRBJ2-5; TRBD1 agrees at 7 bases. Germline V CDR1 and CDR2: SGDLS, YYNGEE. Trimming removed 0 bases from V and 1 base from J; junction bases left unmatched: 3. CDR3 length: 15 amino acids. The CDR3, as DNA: TGTGCCAGCAGCGTAGTAGGGACAGTCCAAGAGACCCAGTACTTC. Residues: CASSVVGTVQETQYF.

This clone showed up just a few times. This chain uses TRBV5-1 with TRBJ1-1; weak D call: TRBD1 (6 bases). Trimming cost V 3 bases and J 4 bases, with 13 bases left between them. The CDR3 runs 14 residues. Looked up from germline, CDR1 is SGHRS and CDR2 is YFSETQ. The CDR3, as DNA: TGCGCCAGCAGCTGGGGGACAATAGGCACTGAAGCTTTCTTT. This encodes CASSWGTIGTEAFF.

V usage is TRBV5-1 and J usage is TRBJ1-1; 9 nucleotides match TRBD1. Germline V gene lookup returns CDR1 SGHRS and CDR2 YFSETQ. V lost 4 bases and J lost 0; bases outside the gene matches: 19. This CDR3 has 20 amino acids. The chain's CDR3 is CASSRLISGTGRKLNTEAFF. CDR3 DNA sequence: TGCGCCAGCAGCAGACTTATTTCCGGGACAGGGCGAAAACTGAACACTGAAGCTTTCTTT.

CDR3 region: CASRPGQGLRGTEAFF. Here the CDR3 DNA reads TGTGCCAGCAGACCCGGACAGGGGCTTAGAGGAACTGAAGCTTTCTTT. The rearrangement links TRBV6-6 to TRBJ1-1; 9 positions match TRBD1. The junction had 13 bases not matched to a gene; V was cut back by 6 bases and J by 5 bases. Germline CDR1 is MNHNY and CDR2 is SVGAGI (reference sequence). The CDR3 is made up of 16 amino acids.

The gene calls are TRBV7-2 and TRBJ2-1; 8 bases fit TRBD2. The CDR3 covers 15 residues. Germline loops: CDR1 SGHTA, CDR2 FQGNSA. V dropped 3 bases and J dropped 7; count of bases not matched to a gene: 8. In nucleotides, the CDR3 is TGTGCCAGCAGCTTGGGGGGACTAGTTTGGAATGAGCAGTTCTTC. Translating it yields CASSLGGLVWNEQFF.